This TCR beta chain was sequenced for a study of blood T cells in healthy people across ages. About the research overall: Template switching picked up about one barcoded beta molecule for each two T cells.

Sample-barcoded 5' priming and a J-beta primer mix drove a second PCR of roughly 6 to 12 cycles. The study obtained at least 2.5 million CDR3-containing paired-end reads from every sample. MiXCR was run by TCRdb on the 5' RACE reads, yielding one entry per CDR3 protein. The table has about 630,000 distinct CDR3 sequences, around 21% seen once; the top ten hold 3.6%. This CDR3 comprises 17 residues. Per the germline V gene, CDR1 is SEHNR and CDR2 is FQNEAQ (reference sequence). With 2 bases clipped from V and 2 bases from J, the junction kept 8 bases outside the gene matches. The clonotype was recovered from a man in his sixties or seventies in good health. The sample consisted of blood. V and J are TRBV7-9 and TRBJ2-5; 10 positions match TRBD1. CDR3 DNA: TGTGCCAGCAGCTTAAGAGACAGGGGGCTTCATCAAGAGACCCAGTACTTC. Protein product: CASSLRDRGLHQETQYF.